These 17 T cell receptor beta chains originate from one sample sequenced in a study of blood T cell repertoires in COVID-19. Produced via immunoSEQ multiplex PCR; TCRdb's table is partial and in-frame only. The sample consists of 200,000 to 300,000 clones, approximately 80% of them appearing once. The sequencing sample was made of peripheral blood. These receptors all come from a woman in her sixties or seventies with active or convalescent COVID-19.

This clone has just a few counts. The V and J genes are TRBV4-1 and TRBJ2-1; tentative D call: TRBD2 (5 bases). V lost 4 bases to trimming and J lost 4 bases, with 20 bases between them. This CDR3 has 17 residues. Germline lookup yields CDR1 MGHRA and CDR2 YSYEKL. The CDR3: CASSPRVATQEYNEQFF. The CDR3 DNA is TGCGCCAGCAGCCCCCGTGTAGCGACGCAAGAATACAATGAGCAGTTCTTC.

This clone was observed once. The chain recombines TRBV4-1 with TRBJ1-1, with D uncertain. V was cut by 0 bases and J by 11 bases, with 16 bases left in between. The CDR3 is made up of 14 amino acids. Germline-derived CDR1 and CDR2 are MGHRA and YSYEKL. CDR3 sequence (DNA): TGCGCCAGCAGCCAAGATCTGGAGGGCCGGGTGGCTTTCTTT. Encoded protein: CASSQDLEGRVAFF.

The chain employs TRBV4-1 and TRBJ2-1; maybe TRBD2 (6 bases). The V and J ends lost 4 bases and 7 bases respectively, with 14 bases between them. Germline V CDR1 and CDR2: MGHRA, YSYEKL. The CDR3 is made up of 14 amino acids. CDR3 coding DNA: TGCGCCAGCAGCCCTGACCATCGGGGGAATGAGCAGTTCTTC. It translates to CASSPDHRGNEQFF.

The CDR3 region has the DNA TGTGCCATCAGTGACGGACAGGGCCACTCCTACAATGAGCAGTTCTTC. Its protein product is CAISDGQGHSYNEQFF. This sequence joins TRBV10-3 and TRBJ2-1; TRBD1 agrees at 8 bases. With 3 bases clipped from V and 0 bases from J, the junction kept 4 bases outside the gene matches. The CDR3 runs 16 residues. CDR1 and CDR2 (germline): ENHRY, SYGVKD.

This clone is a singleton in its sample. The CDR3 loop reads CASSGYYGGGYQETQYF. The DNA of the CDR3 is TGTGCCAGCAGTGGATACTACGGCGGGGGGTACCAAGAGACCCAGTACTTC. V and J are TRBV6-2 or TRBV6-3 and TRBJ2-5; 8 bases fit TRBD2. V dropped 5 bases and J dropped 0; count of bases not matched to a gene: 11. The germline V gene has CDR1 MNHEY and CDR2 SVGEGT. CDR3 length: 17 residues.

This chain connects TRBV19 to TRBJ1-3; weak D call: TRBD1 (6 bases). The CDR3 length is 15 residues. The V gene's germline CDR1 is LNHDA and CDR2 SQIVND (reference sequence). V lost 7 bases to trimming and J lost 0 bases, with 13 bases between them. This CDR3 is CASTRGDNSGNTIYF. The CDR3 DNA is TGTGCCAGTACCCGGGGGGACAACTCTGGAAACACCATATATTTT.

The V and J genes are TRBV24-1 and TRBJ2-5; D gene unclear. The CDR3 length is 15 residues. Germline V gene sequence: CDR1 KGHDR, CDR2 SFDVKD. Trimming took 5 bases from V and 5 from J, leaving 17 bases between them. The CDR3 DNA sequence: TGTGCCACCAGTGGCCCACCGAGCTGGCGGGAGACCCAGTACTTC. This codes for CATSGPPSWRETQYF.

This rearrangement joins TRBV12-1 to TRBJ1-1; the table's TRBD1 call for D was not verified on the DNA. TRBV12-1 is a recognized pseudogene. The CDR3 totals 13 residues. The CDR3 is CASSFPGSTEAFF. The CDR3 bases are TGTGCCAGCAGCTTTCCAGGGTCCACTGAAGCTTTCTTT.

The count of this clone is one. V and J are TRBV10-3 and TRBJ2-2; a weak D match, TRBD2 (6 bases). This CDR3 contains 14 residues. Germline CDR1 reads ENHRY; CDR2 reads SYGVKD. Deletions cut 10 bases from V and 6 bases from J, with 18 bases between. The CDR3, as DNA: TGTGCCACCCAAGGGACCACGGGAGCCGGGGAGCTGTTTTTT. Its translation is CATQGTTGAGELFF.

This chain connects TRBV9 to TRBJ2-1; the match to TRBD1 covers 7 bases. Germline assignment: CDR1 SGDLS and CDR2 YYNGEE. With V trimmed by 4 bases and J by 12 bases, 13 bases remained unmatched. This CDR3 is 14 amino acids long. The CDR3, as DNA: TGTGCCAGCAGCCCCACCCCCCACAGGGGTGTGCAGTTCTTC. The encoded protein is CASSPTPHRGVQFF.

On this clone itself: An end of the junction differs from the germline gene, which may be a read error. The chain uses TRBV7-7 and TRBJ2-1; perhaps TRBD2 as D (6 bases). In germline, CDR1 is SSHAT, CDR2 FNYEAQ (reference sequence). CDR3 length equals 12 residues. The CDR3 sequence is CASSPNGGEQFF. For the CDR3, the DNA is TGTGCTAGCAGCCCGAACGGGGGTGAGCAGTTCTTC.

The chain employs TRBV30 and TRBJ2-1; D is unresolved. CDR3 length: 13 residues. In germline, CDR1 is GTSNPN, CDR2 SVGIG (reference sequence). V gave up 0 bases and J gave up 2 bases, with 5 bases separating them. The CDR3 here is CAWSVAAYNEQFF. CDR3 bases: TGTGCCTGGAGTGTGGCAGCCTACAATGAGCAGTTCTTC.

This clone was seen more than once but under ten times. CDR3 loop: CASSWDRGTDTQYF. In DNA, the CDR3 is TGTGCCAGCAGCTGGGACAGGGGGACAGATACGCAGTATTTT. The chain joins TRBV5-4 to TRBJ2-3, with 11 bases fitting TRBD1. V was clipped by 3 bases and J by 3 bases; unmatched bases: 0. The CDR3 is 14 amino acids. Germline CDR1 and CDR2: SGHNT and YYREEE (reference sequence). Variable domain in full (rest from reference TRBV5-4 and TRBJ2-3): ETGVTQSPTHLIKTRGQQVTLRCSSQSGHNTVSWYQQALGQGPQFIFQYYREEENGRGNFPPRFSGLQFPNYSSELNVNALELDDSALYLCASSWDRGTDTQYFGPGTRLTVL.

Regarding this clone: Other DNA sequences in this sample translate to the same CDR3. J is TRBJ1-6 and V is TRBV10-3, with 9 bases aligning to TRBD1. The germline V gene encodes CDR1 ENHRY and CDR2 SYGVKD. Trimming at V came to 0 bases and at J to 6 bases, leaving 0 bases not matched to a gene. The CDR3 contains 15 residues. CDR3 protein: CAISESGQGNSPLHF. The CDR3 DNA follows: TGTGCCATCAGTGAGTCGGGACAGGGTAATTCACCCCTCCACTTT.

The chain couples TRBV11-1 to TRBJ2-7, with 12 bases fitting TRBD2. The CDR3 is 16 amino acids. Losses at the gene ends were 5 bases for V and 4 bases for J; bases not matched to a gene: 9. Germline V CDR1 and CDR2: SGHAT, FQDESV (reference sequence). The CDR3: CASSGSGLAGRYEQYF. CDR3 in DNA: TGTGCCAGCAGCGGATCTGGACTAGCGGGAAGGTACGAGCAGTACTTC.

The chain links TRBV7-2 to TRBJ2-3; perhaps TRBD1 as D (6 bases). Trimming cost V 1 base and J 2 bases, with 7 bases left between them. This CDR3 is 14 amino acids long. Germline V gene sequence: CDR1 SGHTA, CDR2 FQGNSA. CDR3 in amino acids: CASSLDRATDTQYF. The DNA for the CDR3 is TGTGCCAGCAGCTTAGACAGGGCCACAGATACGCAGTATTTT.

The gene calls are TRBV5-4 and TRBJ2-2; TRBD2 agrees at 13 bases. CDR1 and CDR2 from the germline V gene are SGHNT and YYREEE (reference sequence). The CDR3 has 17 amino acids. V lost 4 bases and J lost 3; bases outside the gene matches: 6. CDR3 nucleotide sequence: TGTGCCAGCAGCGGAACTAGCGGGAGGGCCTACACCGGGGAGCTGTTTTTT. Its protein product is CASSGTSGRAYTGELFF.